A selection of T cell receptor beta chains follows, all from one sample in a study of CD8 T cells in Susac syndrome. TCRdb reanalysed the immunoSEQ multiplex PCR reads using MiXCR and keeps one entry per CDR3 protein. The sample yields about 430,000 distinct CDR3 sequences, roughly 85% seen once. Sequenced: CD8+ T cells from PBMCs. These receptors originate from a human donor with multiple sclerosis. Both conserved end residues are part of each CDR3. A D gene is named only where the DNA matches it firmly. Clone size, where shown, is once, few, many, or a class for clones that have expanded.

>.|TRBJ2-3|TRBV30|.
TGTGCCTGGAGTGTACTCGTGGGCACAGATACGCAGTATTTT
CAWSVLVGTDTQYF
>.|TRBJ2-7|TRBV4-1|.
TGCGCCAGCAGCCAAGTCCCCCAGTACGAGCAGTACTTC
CASSQVPQYEQYF
>.|TRBJ1-2|TRBV29-1|.
TGCAGCGTTCCAGAGAGTCGGGCACTCGACTATGGCTACACCTTC
CSVPESRALDYGYTF
>.|TRBJ1-1|TRBV11-2|.
TGTGCCAGCAGCTTCGTGGCTGAAGCTTTCTTT
CASSFVAEAFF
>.|TRBJ2-5|TRBV6-1|.
TGTGCCAACAGCGGCCGGGTCGGAGAGACCCAGTACTTC
CANSGRVGETQYF
>TRBD1|TRBJ1-5|TRBV6-5|.
TGTGCCAGCAGTTCCCTCGGACAGGGAGGCAATCAGCCCCAGCATTTT
CASSSLGQGGNQPQHF
>.|TRBJ1-2|TRBV5-1|.
TGCGCCAGCAGCTTGGACAGGGCCCAATATGGCTACACCTTC
CASSLDRAQYGYTF
>.|TRBJ1-1|TRBV27|.
TGTGCCAGCAGTGACGGGACGGGACTTGAAGCTTTCTTT
CASSDGTGLEAFF
>.|TRBJ2-3|TRBV4-1|.
TGCGCCAGCAGCCAACTACCCGGGCCGGGGGATACGCAGTATTTT
CASSQLPGPGDTQYF
>.|TRBJ2-7|TRBV5-1|.
TGCGCCAGCAGCCAATCCCGGGACACGAGCTACGAGCAGTACTTC
CASSQSRDTSYEQYF
>TRBD1|TRBJ2-2|TRBV2|.
TGTGCCAGCAGTATTAAGTCGGGACAGGGAATAATCACCGGGGAGCTGTTTTTT
CASSIKSGQGIITGELFF
>.|TRBJ1-1|TRBV27|.
TGTGCCAGCAGTTTATGGGGGACACTATCTGAAGCTTTCTTT
CASSLWGTLSEAFF
>.|TRBJ1-2|TRBV7-9|.
TGTGCCAGCAGCTTAGCTCACAGGTTTGACTATGGCTACACCTTC
CASSLAHRFDYGYTF
>.|TRBJ2-7|TRBV4-1|.
TGCGCCAGCAGCCAAGTGGGAGTAGACCACGAGCAGTACTTC
CASSQVGVDHEQYF
>.|TRBJ2-6|TRBV6-5|once
TGTGCCAGCAGTTACTCGTCTGCGGTCTCTGGGGCCAACGTCCTGACTTTC
CASSYSSAVSGANVLTF
>.|TRBJ2-1|TRBV4-1|.
TGCGCCAGCAGCCAAGTGGGGGGTTTGGTGGGCAATGAGCAGTTCTTC
CASSQVGGLVGNEQFF
>TRBD1|TRBJ2-3|TRBV5-8|.
TGTGCCAGCAGCTTGTATAGGGGACAGGGGGTGGCGCAGTATTTT
CASSLYRGQGVAQYF
>.|TRBJ2-1|TRBV7-9|.
TGTGCCAGCAGCTTAGCAAGAGGGCGGTCCTACAATGAGCAGTTCTTC
CASSLARGRSYNEQFF
>TRBD1|TRBJ2-1|TRBV18|once
TGTGCCAGCTCACAGTACGGGCGGACAGGGAACTGGTACAATGAGCAGTTCTTC
CASSQYGRTGNWYNEQFF
>.|TRBJ2-1|TRBV24-1|.
TGTGCCACCAGTGACCAAACGAGGAATGAGCAGTTCTTC
CATSDQTRNEQFF
>.|TRBJ1-1|TRBV6-2/TRBV6-3|few
TGTGCCAGCAGTGTGGACAGCTTGAACACTGAAGCTTTCTTT
CASSVDSLNTEAFF
>.|TRBJ2-7|TRBV7-6|.
TGTGCCAGCAGCTTAGCATGGGGCAGAGAGTACGAGCAGTACTTC
CASSLAWGREYEQYF
>.|TRBJ2-5|TRBV7-9|.
TGTGCCAGCAGCTTACTTACAGGGCAAGAGACCCAGTACTTC
CASSLLTGQETQYF
>TRBD2|TRBJ2-1|TRBV4-1|.
TGCGCCAGCAGCCAAAGATTATCGGGGGGGCTAGAGGATGAGCAGTTCTTC
CASSQRLSGGLEDEQFF
>.|TRBJ1-1|TRBV19|.
TGTGCCAGTAGTATAGATCGTTCGGAGAACACTGAAGCTTTCTTT
CASSIDRSENTEAFF
>.|TRBJ2-1|TRBV12-3/TRBV12-4|.
TGTGCCAGCAGTTTTAGCGTAGAGGGGGACTCCTACAATGAGCAGTTCTTC
CASSFSVEGDSYNEQFF
>TRBD1|TRBJ1-2|TRBV2|.
TGTGCCAGCAGTGGGGGGGACAGCCCAGGCTACACCTTC
CASSGGDSPGYTF
>TRBD1|TRBJ2-7|TRBV27|.
TGTGCCAGCAGCGTCGGGACAGGGGTCTACGAGCAGTACTTC
CASSVGTGVYEQYF
>.|TRBJ2-5|TRBV28|few
TGTGCCAGCAGATTACGCACGGAGGGCCGTTGGACCCAGTACTTC
CASRLRTEGRWTQYF
>.|TRBJ1-1|TRBV5-1|.
TGCGCCAGCAGCGAGACAGGCCTTGAAGCTTTCTTT
CASSETGLEAFF
>.|TRBJ1-2|TRBV9|once
TGTGCCAGCAGCGGAGACAGCCCCCATGGCTACACCTTC
CASSGDSPHGYTF
>.|TRBJ1-2|TRBV6-1|.
TGTGCCAGCAGTGAAGCGGGGTATTCGGATGGCTACACCTTC
CASSEAGYSDGYTF
>.|TRBJ2-3|TRBV4-1|once
TGCGCCAGCAGACCCTCGGCGACAGCCTGGGCAGATACGCAGTATTTT
CASRPSATAWADTQYF
>.|TRBJ1-3|TRBV11-2|few
TGTGCCAGCAGCTCGGGACTCAGCTCTGGAAACACCATATATTTT
CASSSGLSSGNTIYF
>.|TRBJ1-1|TRBV5-1|.
TGCGCCAGCAGCTCAGGGGTGGAACAAGGTTGGACTGAAGCTTTCTTT
CASSSGVEQGWTEAFF
>TRBD2|TRBJ2-1|TRBV20-1|.
TGCAGTGCAAAGAAAGGGACTAGCGGGAGCGATGAGCAGTTCTTC
CSAKKGTSGSDEQFF
>.|TRBJ1-2|TRBV20-1|.
TGCAGTGCTAACCGGGACAAAAACTATGGCTACACCTTC
CSANRDKNYGYTF
>.|TRBJ1-2|TRBV5-5|.
TGTGCCAGCAGCTTGAACGACCGCTCTAACTATGGCTACACCTTC
CASSLNDRSNYGYTF
>.|TRBJ1-1|TRBV23-1|once
TGCGCCAGCAGTCAATCCATCCGGCACTTCAGCTCCGAAGCTTTCTTT
CASSQSIRHFSSEAFF
>TRBD1|TRBJ1-2|TRBV20-1|.
TGCAGTGCTAGAGGAGGGACAGGGGAGGTCAACTATGGCTACACCTTC
CSARGGTGEVNYGYTF
>.|TRBJ2-7|TRBV2|.
TGTGCCAGCAGTGTGGGGGGAGGAGTCGAGCAGTACTTC
CASSVGGGVEQYF
>.|TRBJ2-7|TRBV7-9|.
TGTGCCAGCAGCCCAACATCACCTAACTACTACGAGCAGTACTTC
CASSPTSPNYYEQYF
>.|TRBJ1-1|TRBV13|.
TGTGCCAGCAGCTCACTGGGGATGGGCACTGAAGCTTTCTTT
CASSSLGMGTEAFF
>TRBD2|TRBJ2-1|TRBV10-2|.
TGCGCCAGCCGGCCTAGCGGATATAACAATGAGCAGTTCTTC
CASRPSGYNNEQFF
>.|TRBJ2-7|TRBV4-1|.
TGCGCTACACAGGGACGACCCACCTACGAGCAGTACTTC
CATQGRPTYEQYF
>TRBD1|TRBJ1-4|TRBV19|.
TGTGCCAGTTCAACAGGGGGCGCCGGTGAAAAACTGTTTTTT
CASSTGGAGEKLFF
>.|TRBJ2-1|TRBV7-8|.
TGTGCCAGCAGCTTAGTTGGGGTGGATGAGCAGTTCTTC
CASSLVGVDEQFF
>TRBD1|TRBJ1-1|TRBV10-1|.
TGCGCCAGCGCGACAGGGATCGGCACTGAAGCTTTCTTT
CASATGIGTEAFF
>.|TRBJ2-3|TRBV6-5|once
TGTGCCAGCAGTCCAGTCTACTGGGATACGCAGTATTTT
CASSPVYWDTQYF
>TRBD1|TRBJ2-3|TRBV4-1|.
TGCGCCAGCAGCCAAGTAAACAGGGGATATGTAGATACGCAGTATTTT
CASSQVNRGYVDTQYF
>.|TRBJ2-2|TRBV28|.
TGTGCCAGCAACTCCCCCTGGGACACCGGGGAGCTGTTTTTT
CASNSPWDTGELFF
>.|TRBJ1-1|TRBV5-1|.
TGCGCCAGCAGCCTATCCGGGCCCCGATACACTGAAGCTTTCTTT
CASSLSGPRYTEAFF
>TRBD1|TRBJ2-1|TRBV6-1|.
TGTGCCAGCAGTTGGACAGGGGAAATCGATGAGCAGTTCTTC
CASSWTGEIDEQFF
>.|TRBJ1-2|TRBV11-2|.
TGTGCCAGCAGCTCCTACGTGCCCTATGGCTACACCTTC
CASSSYVPYGYTF